Below are 32 T cell receptor beta chains sequenced from a single sample in a study of T cell repertoires in cytomegalovirus infection. In TCRdb, the reads were re-called with MiXCR into one record per CDR3 protein. The sample shows 700,000 to 950,000 distinct CDR3 sequences, 30% to 35% of them seen only once. For these receptors, no antigen is known. The input for sequencing was cultured CD8+ T cells from PBMCs, taken from culture after CMV antigen stimulation. All receptors come from a human donor in good health (CMV status not recorded). Some clones in this sample may be carry-over from other donors' samples.

This clonotype was counted ten times or more. V usage is TRBV12-3 or TRBV12-4 and J usage is TRBJ2-2; 11 positions match TRBD1. Trimming removed 3 bases from V and 2 bases from J; junction bases left unmatched: 2. CDR3 length equals 16 residues. The CDR3 DNA reads TGTGCCAGCAGTTTCGGGACAGGGGGAAACACCGGGGAGCTGTTTTTT. Its protein product is CASSFGTGGNTGELFF.

There are many counts of this clonotype. The CDR3 protein is CASSLPQAGGAPPNEQFF. CDR3 coding DNA: TGTGCCAGCAGCTTACCCCAAGCGGGGGGCGCTCCCCCTAATGAGCAGTTCTTC. This rearrangement joins TRBV7-6 to TRBJ2-1; 9 bases are shared with TRBD2. Germline V gives CDR1 SGHVS, CDR2 FNYEAQ. Losses at the gene ends were 2 bases for V and 7 bases for J; bases not matched to a gene: 15. CDR3 length: 18 residues.

This clonotype was counted ten times or more. The rearrangement links TRBV7-9 to TRBJ1-2; D is unresolved. CDR1 and CDR2 (germline): SEHNR, FQNEAQ (reference sequence). The CDR3 extends over 14 amino acids. The V and J ends lost 1 base and 1 base respectively, with 7 bases between them. As DNA, the CDR3 is TGTGCCAGCAGCTTAGGAAGAAATAACTATGGCTACACCTTC. Amino acid sequence: CASSLGRNNYGYTF.

V gene TRBV7-9 combines with J gene TRBJ2-7, with a tentative D call TRBD1 (6 bases). V was cut by 5 bases and J by 0 bases, with 8 bases left in between. CDR3 length: 13 residues. The germline gives CDR1 SEHNR, CDR2 FQNEAQ (reference sequence). CDR3 sequence: CASSHRDSYEQYV. CDR3 in DNA: TGTGCCAGCAGCCACAGGGACTCCTACGAGCAGTACGTC.

This clonotype was recorded at least ten times. The chain employs TRBV7-9 and TRBJ1-1; 10 bases fit TRBD1. V shed 5 bases and J 1 base; nucleotides not matched to a gene: 16. CDR3 length: 19 residues. The V gene's germline CDR1 is SEHNR and CDR2 FQNEAQ (reference sequence). The CDR3 DNA sequence: TGTGCCAGCAGCCAGGTTCCGGGACAGGGGCCTAGAAAGAACACTGAAGCTTTCTTT. It codes for CASSQVPGQGPRKNTEAFF. Complete variable domain (other parts from reference TRBV7-9 and TRBJ1-1): DTGVSQNPRHKITKRGQNVTFRCDPISEHNRLYWYRQTLGQGPEFLTYFQNEAQLEKSRLLSDRFSAERPKGSFSTLEIQRTEQGDSAMYLCASSQVPGQGPRKNTEAFFGQGTRLTVV.

This clonotype was detected only a few times. CDR3 coding DNA: TGTGCCAGCAGCCCTCCTGTAGGGGACACTGAAGCTTTCTTT. This encodes CASSPPVGDTEAFF. The genes are TRBV7-9 and TRBJ1-1; TRBD1 might be the D (5 bases). CDR1 and CDR2 from the germline V gene are SEHNR and FQNEAQ (reference sequence). Trimming left V 5 bases short and J 3 bases short, with 13 bases between. There are 14 residues in the CDR3. The variable domain in full, completed from reference TRBV7-9 and TRBJ1-1, reads DTGVSQNPRHKITKRGQNVTFRCDPISEHNRLYWYRQTLGQGPEFLTYFQNEAQLEKSRLLSDRFSAERPKGSFSTLEIQRTEQGDSAMYLCASSPPVGDTEAFFGQGTRLTVV.

Concerning this clonotype itself: The conserved phenylalanine or tryptophan normally closing the CDR3 is absent here, so this likely arose from a read error. J is TRBJ2-1 and V is TRBV11-1, with 10 bases matching TRBD2. The germline gives CDR1 SGHAT, CDR2 FQDESV (reference sequence). The CDR3 has 13 residues. V trimming: 4 bases; J trimming: 8 bases; junction bases outside the gene matches: 2. DNA of the CDR3: TGTGCCAGCAGCTGGACTAGCGGTCATGAGCAGTTCGTC. Translated, it gives CASSWTSGHEQFV.

The chain has TRBV7-8 and TRBJ2-7, with 10 nucleotides matching TRBD1. J lost 1 base, V lost 5 bases, and 8 bases had no gene match. This CDR3 spans 16 amino acids. Germline assignment: CDR1 SGHVS and CDR2 FQNEAQ. CDR3 sequence reads: CASSIPGTGESYEQYF. In DNA form, the CDR3 reads TGTGCCAGCAGCATCCCCGGGACAGGGGAGTCCTACGAGCAGTACTTC.

The chain links TRBV9 to TRBJ2-3, with 9 bases that match TRBD2. From germline, CDR1 is SGDLS and CDR2 YYNGEE. The CDR3 contains 16 residues. After removal of 4 bases from V and 5 bases from J, the junction contained 11 bases not matched to a gene. The CDR3 is CASSPSGRGGGDTQYF. Here the CDR3 DNA reads TGTGCCAGCAGCCCAAGCGGGCGGGGGGGCGGAGATACGCAGTATTTT.

This sequence joins TRBV15 and TRBJ1-2, with D possibly matching TRBD1 (6 bases). V was clipped by 5 bases and J by 4 bases, with 17 bases between them. The CDR3 has 15 residues. Per germline, CDR1 LNHNV and CDR2 YYDKDF (reference sequence). CDR3 bases: TGTGCCACCAGCTCAAAGGGGGGCAGACTCTATGGCTACACCTTC. It yields the protein CATSSKGGRLYGYTF.

This clonotype was seen a few times. This chain connects TRBV18 to TRBJ2-5; D call uncertain. V was clipped by 3 bases and J by 2 bases, with 10 bases between them. Germline CDR1 is KGHSH and CDR2 is LQKENI. The CDR3 has 14 residues. The CDR3 spells CASSPRAKQETQYF. In DNA form, the CDR3 reads TGTGCCAGCTCACCTAGGGCCAAACAAGAGACCCAGTACTTC.

The chain employs TRBV7-9 and TRBJ2-5, with D perhaps TRBD2 (6 bases). This CDR3 region has 16 residues. The germline gives CDR1 SEHNR, CDR2 FQNEAQ (reference sequence). Trimming removed 5 bases from V and 4 bases from J, with 20 bases in between. The CDR3 DNA reads as TGTGCCAGCAGCCCACGCCCCGGGGGTACGGGAGAGACCCAGTACTTC. It is translated as CASSPRPGGTGETQYF.

V and J are TRBV5-1 and TRBJ2-5, with 7 bases matching TRBD2. V dropped 4 bases and J dropped 2; count of bases not matched to a gene: 8. Germline lookup yields CDR1 SGHRS and CDR2 YFSETQ. This CDR3 region has 15 residues. CDR3 sequence (DNA): TGCGCCAGCAGCATAGGACTAGTGGGGCAAGAGACCCAGTACTTC. Protein sequence: CASSIGLVGQETQYF.

This clonotype turned up a few times. V is TRBV11-2 and J is TRBJ2-3; 8 bases are shared with TRBD1. V was clipped by 2 bases and J by 6 bases; unmatched bases: 7. Germline-derived CDR1 and CDR2 are SGHAT and FQNNGV. The CDR3 totals 15 residues. The DNA of the CDR3 is TGTGCCAGCAGCTTATCGGCAGGGGGCTTGGATACGCAGTATTTT. Residues: CASSLSAGGLDTQYF. Full variable domain (remainder filled in from reference TRBV11-2 and TRBJ2-3): EAGVAQSPRYKIIEKRQSVAFWCNPISGHATLYWYQQILGQGPKLLIQFQNNGVVDDSQLPKDRFSAERLKGVDSTLKIQPAKLEDSAVYLCASSLSAGGLDTQYFGPGTRLTVL.

In this sample, this clonotype turned up a few times. V is TRBV25-1 and J is TRBJ1-2; the D gene is possibly TRBD1 (5 bases). CDR3 length: 13 amino acids. Germline assignment: CDR1 MGHDK and CDR2 SYGVNS. The V end lost 1 base, the J end lost 4 bases, and 7 bases lay between the germline ends. CDR3 residues: CASSESRVYGYTF. The CDR3 coding sequence is TGTGCCAGCAGTGAATCCAGGGTCTATGGCTACACCTTC.

The chain uses TRBV7-2 and TRBJ1-5; 12 bases align to TRBD1. V lost 1 base to trimming and J lost 6 bases; unmatched junction nucleotides: 4. In germline, CDR1 is SGHTA, CDR2 FQGNSA. The CDR3 is made up of 16 amino acids. The CDR3 is CASSLEGQGAIQPQHF. The CDR3 DNA sequence: TGTGCCAGCAGCTTAGAGGGACAGGGGGCGATTCAGCCCCAGCATTTT. The full variable domain, with the rest looked up from reference TRBV7-2 and TRBJ1-5, is GAGVSQSPSNKVTEKGKDVELRCDPISGHTALYWYRQSLGQGLEFLIYFQGNSAPDKSGLPSDRFSAERTGGSVSTLTIQRTQQEDSAVYLCASSLEGQGAIQPQHFGDGTRLSIL.

This clonotype has more than one count but fewer than ten. J is TRBJ1-1 and V is TRBV5-1, with 7 positions matching TRBD1. The germline gives CDR1 SGHRS, CDR2 YFSETQ. With 4 bases clipped from V and 4 bases from J, the junction kept 10 bases outside the gene matches. This CDR3 spans 15 amino acids. This chain's CDR3 is CASSPTRQGGTEAFF. The CDR3 DNA reads as TGCGCCAGCAGCCCCACCCGACAGGGAGGCACTGAAGCTTTCTTT. The whole variable domain, remainder taken from reference TRBV5-1 and TRBJ1-1, is KAGVTQTPRYLIKTRGQQVTLSCSPISGHRSVSWYQQTPGQGLQFLFEYFSETQRNKGNFPGRFSGRQFSNSRSEMNVSTLELGDSALYLCASSPTRQGGTEAFFGQGTRLTVV.

V usage is TRBV7-3 and J usage is TRBJ2-1; 8 bases are a match to TRBD1. The germline gives CDR1 SGHTA, CDR2 FQGTGA. V shed 5 bases, J shed 3 bases, and the junction held 6 bases outside the gene matches. CDR3 length equals 15 residues. CDR3 region: CASSKQGVVYNEQFF. DNA of the CDR3: TGTGCCAGCAGCAAACAGGGGGTCGTCTACAATGAGCAGTTCTTC.

In this sample, this clonotype turned up a few times. This chain joins TRBV19 and TRBJ2-1; D remains unclear. Trimming cost V 4 bases and J 3 bases, with 7 bases left between them. This CDR3 has 13 residues. CDR1 LNHDA and CDR2 SQIVND come from the germline V gene (reference sequence). CDR3 sequence: CASSKALYNEQFF. In nucleotides, the CDR3 is TGTGCCAGTAGTAAGGCACTCTACAATGAGCAGTTCTTC.

The chain has TRBV28 and TRBJ1-1, with D hard to call. CDR3 length: 17 residues. V dropped 5 bases and J dropped 1 base, with 20 bases sitting between them. Germline values: CDR1 MDHEN, CDR2 SYDVKM. Written as DNA, the CDR3 is TGTGCCAGCAGTCTGGATTCCAAGGACGGATCGAACACTGAAGCTTTCTTT. It encodes CASSLDSKDGSNTEAFF.

The chain carries TRBV19 and TRBJ2-1; TRBD1 aligns across 7 bases. Germline loops: CDR1 LNHDA, CDR2 SQIVND (reference sequence). V trimming: 1 base; J trimming: 7 bases; junction bases outside the gene matches: 7. The CDR3 is 15 amino acids. DNA for the CDR3: TGTGCCAGTAGTATAGCGAGGGGGCTGGTGAATGAGCAGTTCTTC. Translation: CASSIARGLVNEQFF.

The chain couples TRBV6-1 to TRBJ2-7; the D call may be TRBD1 or TRBD2 (6 bases each). V lost 6 bases to trimming and J lost 6 bases, with 12 bases between them. CDR1 and CDR2 (germline): MNHNS, SASEGT. The CDR3 consists of 12 residues. The CDR3 region is CASSPGGLEQYF. The DNA of the CDR3 is TGTGCCAGCAGCCCTGGGGGGCTCGAGCAGTACTTC.

This clonotype was detected only a few times. The chain has TRBV19 and TRBJ1-1; D gene ambiguous. This CDR3 contains 12 residues. Trimming pared 4 bases from V and 4 bases from J, leaving 7 bases between. Germline V gives CDR1 LNHDA, CDR2 SQIVND (reference sequence). The CDR3 sequence: CASSTDPTEAFF. The DNA of the CDR3 is TGTGCCAGTAGTACAGACCCCACTGAAGCTTTCTTT.

This clonotype was observed a handful of times. This chain joins TRBV7-3 and TRBJ2-2, with D perhaps being TRBD1 or TRBD2 (5 bases each). Germline V gene lookup returns CDR1 SGHTA and CDR2 FQGTGA. The V and J ends lost 5 bases and 3 bases respectively, with 19 bases between them. The CDR3 sequence is 17 residues long. Here the CDR3 DNA reads TGTGCCAGCAGCCCCCGATGGACTCAAGGGGACACCGGGGAGCTGTTTTTT. Translated, it gives CASSPRWTQGDTGELFF.

The chain is built from TRBV6-6 and TRBJ1-2; D is unresolved. V lost 10 bases, J lost 3 bases, and 12 bases lay in between. The CDR3 covers 12 residues. Germline CDR1 reads MNHNY; CDR2 reads SVGAGI (reference sequence). The CDR3 DNA follows: TGTGCCACCCTGAAAGAGGACTATGGCTACACCTTC. It encodes CATLKEDYGYTF.

The genes are TRBV4-1 and TRBJ2-3; a weak D match, TRBD1 (6 bases). Germline CDR1 MGHRA, CDR2 YSYEKL. This CDR3 has 16 residues. V was shortened by 0 bases and J by 3 bases, with 13 bases between the two germline ends. The chain's CDR3 is CASSQEARGRTDTQYF. CDR3 nucleotide sequence: TGCGCCAGCAGCCAAGAAGCCAGGGGCCGAACAGATACGCAGTATTTT.

In this sample, this clonotype turned up many times. The rearrangement joins TRBV7-6 to TRBJ1-1; no definite D call. The V and J ends lost 1 base and 0 bases respectively, with 9 bases between them. The CDR3 runs to 15 residues. Germline CDR1 and CDR2: SGHVS and FNYEAQ. The CDR3 nucleotides read TGTGCCAGCAGCTTAGAAGGGAGGATGAACACTGAAGCTTTCTTT. The encoded protein is CASSLEGRMNTEAFF.

V and J are TRBV6-5 and TRBJ2-1, with TRBD2 matching 8 bases. This CDR3 region has 16 residues. Germline-derived CDR1 and CDR2 are MNHEY and SVGAGI. The V gene end was trimmed by 0 bases and the J gene end by 6 bases; junction bases not matched to a gene: 7. The CDR3 DNA reads as TGTGCCAGCAGTTACTCCCCAGCGGGGGCCGGCAATGAGCAGTTCTTC. Protein sequence: CASSYSPAGAGNEQFF.

This clonotype has only a few counts. The rearrangement joins TRBV6-1 to TRBJ1-1, with D unclear. This CDR3 spans 11 amino acids. Germline lookup yields CDR1 MNHNS and CDR2 SASEGT. The V and J ends lost 3 bases and 3 bases respectively, with 2 bases between them. The CDR3 DNA reads as TGTGCCAGCAGTGACCACACTGAAGCTTTCTTT. Translation gives CASSDHTEAFF.

In its sample, this clonotype was seen a few times. V is TRBV7-8 and J is TRBJ1-6; the D gene is possibly TRBD1 (5 bases). Germline CDR1 and CDR2: SGHVS and FQNEAQ. The CDR3 spans 14 residues. V was trimmed by 3 bases and J by 10 bases, leaving 13 bases between them. This chain's CDR3 is CASSFPGEGSPLHF. The CDR3 bases are TGTGCCAGCAGCTTCCCGGGCGAGGGGTCACCCCTCCACTTT.

The chain has TRBV2 and TRBJ1-2; the D is unclear. In germline, CDR1 is SNHLY, CDR2 FYNNEI. The CDR3 is 13 amino acids. V was cut by 8 bases and J by 8 bases, with 18 bases left in between. CDR3 in amino acids: CASSPGWKEGYTF. The DNA of the CDR3 is TGTGCCAGCTCCCCCGGGTGGAAGGAGGGCTACACCTTC.

The chain carries TRBV15 and TRBJ2-1, with 8 bases identical to TRBD2. The CDR3 covers 17 residues. Trimming cost V 5 bases and J 3 bases; bases outside gene matches: 12. CDR1 and CDR2 (germline): LNHNV, YYDKDF (reference sequence). As DNA, the CDR3 is TGTGCCACCAGCGGGACGGGAGGGCCGGTATACTACAATGAGCAGTTCTTC. Residues: CATSGTGGPVYYNEQFF.